The clone carrying this T cell receptor (beta chain) was seen ten or more times. The antigen is unknown. The data were taken from a study of molecular identifiers for immune sequencing clone quantification. Study outcomes and limitations: Spiked Jurkat TCR RNA equal to one cell could reportedly be picked out among one million naive cells.

This CDR3 has 15 residues. The V segment lost 3 bases and the J segment 8 bases; nucleotides outside the gene matches: 7. CDR1 is MNHEY and CDR2 is SMNVEV in the germline V gene (reference sequence). In the sort, naive CD8 T cells were defined as CD8+CD4-CCR7+CD45RA+. TCRdb re-analysed the PCR reads in MiXCR, keeping a single row per CDR3 protein. This table holds 50,000 to 70,000 distinct CDR3 sequences, under 20% found once. The receptor was derived from a human donor in good health. Some libraries in this study had Jurkat cell RNA spiked in. The sample taken for sequencing was naive CD8+ T cells from blood, with Jurkat cell RNA spiked in. Stated subset: FACS-sorted CD8+CD4-CCR7+CD45RA+ naive T cells. The chain is built from TRBV27 and TRBJ1-2; 12 nucleotides agree with TRBD1. This chain's CDR3 is CASSLVGQGAGGYTF. The CDR3 bases are TGTGCCAGCAGTTTGGTGGGACAGGGGGCGGGAGGCTACACCTTC.